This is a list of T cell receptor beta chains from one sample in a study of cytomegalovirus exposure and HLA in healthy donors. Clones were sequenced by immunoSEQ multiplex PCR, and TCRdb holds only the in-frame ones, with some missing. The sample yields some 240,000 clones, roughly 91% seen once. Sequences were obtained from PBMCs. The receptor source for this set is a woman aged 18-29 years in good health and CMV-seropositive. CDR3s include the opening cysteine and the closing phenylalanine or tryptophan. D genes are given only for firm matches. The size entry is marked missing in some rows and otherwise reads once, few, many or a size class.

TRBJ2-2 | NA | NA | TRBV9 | CASSVSGLPNTGELFF | TGTGCCAGCAGCGTTAGTGGACTCCCGAACACCGGGGAGCTGTTTTTT
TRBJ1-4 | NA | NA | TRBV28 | CASTYATNEKLFF | TGTGCCAGCACTTATGCAACTAATGAAAAACTGTTTTTT
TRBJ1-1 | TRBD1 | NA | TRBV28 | CASNVDRGRYTEAFF | TGTGCCAGCAATGTGGACAGGGGCAGGTACACTGAAGCTTTCTTT
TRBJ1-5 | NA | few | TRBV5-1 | CASSLGGSNQPQHF | TGCGCCAGCAGCTTGGGAGGCAGCAATCAGCCCCAGCATTTT
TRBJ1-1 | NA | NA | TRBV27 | CASSTSRWGGGNTEAFF | TGTGCCAGCAGTACCTCCCGTTGGGGGGGTGGGAACACTGAAGCTTTCTTT
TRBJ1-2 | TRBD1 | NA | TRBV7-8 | CASSLETGDNYGYTF | TGTGCCAGCAGCTTAGAGACAGGGGATAACTATGGCTACACCTTC
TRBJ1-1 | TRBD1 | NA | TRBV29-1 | CSVVGTGVGNTEAFF | TGCAGCGTTGTGGGGACAGGGGTAGGGAATACTGAAGCTTTCTTT
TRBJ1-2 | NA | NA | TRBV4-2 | CASSPRTGNYGYTF | TGTGCCAGCAGCCCCAGGACGGGGAACTATGGCTACACCTTC
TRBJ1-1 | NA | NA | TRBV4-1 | CASSLGRQMNTEAFF | TGCGCCAGCAGCCTAGGAAGACAGATGAACACTGAAGCTTTCTTT
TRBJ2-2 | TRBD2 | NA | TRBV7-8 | CASSFPGPSGREANTGELFF | TGTGCCAGCAGCTTCCCAGGTCCTAGCGGGAGGGAAGCGAACACCGGGGAGCTGTTTTTT
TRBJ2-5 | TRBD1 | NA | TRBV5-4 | CASSFTGGKTQYF | TGTGCCAGCAGCTTTACAGGGGGCAAGACCCAGTACTTC
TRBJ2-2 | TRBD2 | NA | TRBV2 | CASSMGPSGTGELFF | TGTGCCAGCTCAATGGGGCCTAGCGGCACCGGGGAGCTGTTTTTT
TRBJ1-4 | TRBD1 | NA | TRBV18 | CASSRGQGNSEKLFF | TGTGCCAGCTCACGAGGACAGGGTAACAGTGAAAAACTGTTTTTT
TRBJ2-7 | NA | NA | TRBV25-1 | CASSDQEGFNEQYF | TGTGCCAGCAGTGATCAGGAGGGTTTCAACGAGCAGTACTTC
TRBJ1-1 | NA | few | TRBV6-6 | CASRRENTEAFF | TGTGCCAGCAGGCGAGAAAACACTGAAGCTTTCTTT